One T cell receptor (beta chain) is described in this entry. Its target antigen remains unknown. No clone much larger than this one lies a single base away; base qualities are absent. Participants in the prospective study were aged about 18 to 95 years, lived in some 24 United States geographic areas, and enrolled through a virtual design. In the prospective study, cohorts were assigned on the basis of participant-reported clinical history obtained from a screening survey and a study questionnaire. For ImmuneRACE Cohort 3, a participant was defined as recovered based on two consecutive negative NP/OP PCR tests, clearance by a healthcare professional, or resolution of symptoms. In the prospective study, whole blood, serum and a nasopharyngeal or oropharyngeal swab were collected from each participant by mobile phlebotomists. Participants in the prospective study had the option to provide additional blood draws and questionnaires over an approximately 2-month period. Before DNA extraction, blood samples from the prospective study were shipped at room temperature or frozen.

According to the germline V gene, CDR1 reads SNHLY and CDR2 reads FYNNEI. The CDR3 starts with the cysteine, ends with the phenylalanine, and has 12 residues. Only the CDR3 part of the read is kept: 36 bases, read in frame from the first base. Compared with germline, V lacks 10 bases and J lacks 8 bases; bases without a gene match: 9. This record comes from a study of blood T cell repertoires in COVID-19 (dated by TCRdb to 2020 to 2022). About the investigation overall: Samples from collaborators originated in the United States, Italy and Spain and spanned both the acute and convalescent phases of COVID-19. The material from the prospective study consisted of cDNA or gDNA derived from T cells, B-cell-depleted T cells, or PBMCs. The dataset comprised deeply sampled blood TCRbeta repertoires from subjects exposed to, actively infected with, or recovered from COVID-19. The samples were drawn from two sources: the first 160 participants of the ongoing ImmuneRACE study, and 1,254 subjects contributed by 6 global collaborators. The repertoires were released in a freely available public database intended as a resource for research on the immune response to SARS-CoV-2. A de-identified subject ID, COVID-19 status, age in years and sex were almost always included in the sample metadata. HLA class I and class II types, where available, came from metadata supplied by the sample provider rather than from assay-based typing.

The immunoSEQ Assay, a bias-controlled multiplex PCR, was used to amplify TCRbeta CDR3 regions from genomic DNA. Per the source publication's procedure: Within the assay, amplification of reference gene primers was used to estimate how many nucleated cells each sample contained. To quantify the absolute abundance of each unique TCRbeta CDR3 rearrangement, sequence reads were collapsed and filtered. For each sample, productive Simpson clonality was calculated as the square root of Simpson's diversity index over productive rearrangements. TCRdb's version of the immuneACCESS table is confined to in-frame rearrangements and falls short of the full clone set. An unresolved V gene accounts for under half of the shortfall where checked; the remainder is of unknown origin. For V, J and clone size, that table is used; D and trimming come from the DNA. This sample lists 300,000 or so clones; 65% to 90% were detected once. The ten largest clones capture about 10% of the sample.

Findings and caveats that apply to the study as a whole: The quantity of clinical and demographic metadata differed by source and by participant and was supplied without curation.

The TCR comes from a woman younger than 30 who had recovered from COVID-19. The specimen sequenced was PBMCs or T cells enriched from blood (not recorded which). The chain uses TRBV2 and TRBJ1-2; a stretch of 8 junction bases matches TRBD1. Read as DNA, the sequence is TGTGCCATGGACAGGGCAGCTCCCGGCTACACCTTC. Its translation is CAMDRAAPGYTF.